These 2 T cell receptor beta chains were sequenced from one sample in a study of CD8 T cells in ankylosing spondylitis. One entry per CDR3 protein, called by TCRdb with MiXCR from the 5' RACE reads. The sample has 150,000 to 200,000 distinct CDR3 sequences; 10% to 15% are singletons. Input material: blood, either unsorted or a sorted T cell fraction (not recorded which). The source of these receptors is a female donor with ankylosing spondylitis or in good health (not recorded which).

This clonotype has only a few counts. The gene calls are TRBV15 and TRBJ2-6; D remains ambiguous. V dropped 4 bases and J dropped 1 base, with 2 bases sitting between them. From germline, CDR1 is LNHNV and CDR2 YYDKDF (reference sequence). This CDR3 is 13 amino acids long. The CDR3 here is CATSNSGANVLTF. Written as DNA, the CDR3 is TGTGCCACCAGCAATTCTGGGGCCAACGTCCTGACTTTC.

Notes on this clonotype: A much bigger clone sits one base away, suggesting this may be a read error. V gene TRBV25-1 combines with J gene TRBJ2-1; D call uncertain. The CDR3 has 13 residues. CDR1 is MGHDK, CDR2 SYGVNS, per germline. DNA of the CDR3: TGTGCCGGCAGTTGGAACCTATACAATGAGCAGTTCTTC. It encodes CAGSWNLYNEQFF.